The source of this T cell receptor (beta chain) is a study of blood T cells in healthy people across ages. Whole-study results and caveats: It was held that diversity estimates obtained from one million T cells represented underestimates. Observed TCR beta diversity per million T cells went down as age went up. This fall followed a roughly linear course with age.

With regard to this clonotype: Its cognate antigen is unknown. A junction boundary mismatches the germline segment, possibly from a read error.

With a J-beta primer mix and a sample-barcoded 5' primer, a second PCR ran about 7 to 11 cycles. TCRdb redid the calling of the 5' RACE reads with MiXCR, one entry per CDR3 protein. The repertoire holds roughly 800,000 distinct CDR3 sequences, with 25% as singletons. This sample also appeared in a second study, on T cells of mothers and their children. That source reports: When mothers and children were related, their normalized repertoire overlap, which was always slightly higher, did not differ significantly from that of unrelated pairs.

The receptor was derived from a boy aged 10-17 years in good health. The sequencing sample was made of blood.

The DNA for the CDR3 is TGTGCCAGCAGCTCATACATCGATGAAGCCTTCTTT. Translating it yields CASSSYIDEAFF. The chain is built from TRBV27 and TRBJ1-1; the D is unclear. CDR1 and CDR2 from the germline V gene are MNHEY and SMNVEV (reference sequence). The CDR3 consists of 12 residues.